This passage covers 11 T cell receptor beta chains from one sample sequenced in a study of CD8+ T cells in alopecia areata (dated by TCRdb to the late 2010s). Library generation was performed with the immunoSEQ multiplex PCR assay. RNA was extracted from all samples and reverse transcribed into cDNA as template for TCR sequencing. TCRdb took over this immuneACCESS table, retaining in-frame rearrangements with V and J assigned. Such tables are incomplete; in checked studies, under half of the missing clones stem from an unresolved V gene, and the remainder is unexplained. The sample table holds about 140,000 clones, of which 55% were seen once. The ten largest clones capture about 4.5% of the sample. Sequenced input: CD4+ T cells sorted from blood. These receptors were collected from a human donor in good health.

This CDR3 reads CSVVEGPGNTIYF. CDR3 nucleotides: TGCAGCGTTGTGGAGGGTCCTGGAAACACCATATATTTT. The V and J genes are TRBV29-1 and TRBJ1-3; no clear D. The V end lost 4 bases, the J end lost 2 bases, and 9 bases lay between the germline ends. Germline V gene sequence: CDR1 SQVTM, CDR2 ANQGSEA. The CDR3 is made up of 13 amino acids.

The chain has TRBV15 and TRBJ2-2; D not resolved. Trimming cost V 0 bases and J 1 base, with 3 bases left between them. Germline V gene lookup returns CDR1 LNHNV and CDR2 YYDKDF (reference sequence). This CDR3 comprises 14 residues. CDR3 DNA sequence: TGTGCCACCAGCAGAGACCAGAACACCGGGGAGCTGTTTTTT. It encodes CATSRDQNTGELFF.

This chain links TRBV11-2 with TRBJ2-5, with D perhaps given as TRBD1 or TRBD2 (7 bases each). The germline V gene has CDR1 SGHAT and CDR2 FQNNGV. The CDR3 consists of 15 residues. Trimming took off 5 bases at V and 4 bases at J, with 17 bases between the two ends. CDR3 DNA: TGTGCCAGCAGCCATAGACAGGGAGGGGTAGAGACCCAGTACTTC. This translates into CASSHRQGGVETQYF.

Here the CDR3 DNA reads TGTGCCAGCAGCCAACCGGGTAGCCAGGAGACCCAGTACTTC. Amino acids: CASSQPGSQETQYF. V is TRBV7-2 and J is TRBJ2-5; D not certain. With 5 bases removed from V and 5 bases from J, the gap between germline ends came to 15 bases. Germline lookup yields CDR1 SGHTA and CDR2 FQGNSA. The CDR3 spans 14 residues.

This clone was seen more than once but under ten times. The chain recombines TRBV30 with TRBJ1-4; TRBD1 aligns across 7 bases. CDR1 and CDR2 from the germline V gene are GTSNPN and SVGIG (reference sequence). CDR3 length: 16 amino acids. The V segment lost 1 base and the J segment 0 bases; nucleotides outside the gene matches: 5. The CDR3 sequence is CAWSGDRVPTNEKLFF. Written as DNA, the CDR3 is TGTGCCTGGAGTGGAGACAGGGTTCCAACTAATGAAAAACTGTTTTTT.

The V call is TRBV6-4, the J call TRBJ1-5, with TRBD1 matching over 8 bases. CDR1 is MRHNA and CDR2 is SNTAGT in the germline V gene. Trimming took 9 bases from V and 1 from J; bases not matched to a gene: 17. The CDR3 length is 18 residues. CDR3 residues: CARTGDRRPLGSNQPQHF. The DNA for the CDR3 is TGTGCCAGAACCGGGGACAGGAGGCCTCTCGGGAGCAATCAGCCCCAGCATTTT.

This chain links TRBV29-1 with TRBJ2-3; the match to TRBD2 covers 7 bases. This CDR3 region has 14 residues. The germline CDR1 and CDR2 sequences are SQVTM and ANQGSEA. V trimming: 2 bases; J trimming: 3 bases; junction bases outside the gene matches: 5. CDR3 residues: CSVERGSGTDTQYF. CDR3 DNA: TGCAGCGTTGAACGGGGTAGCGGGACAGATACGCAGTATTTT.

The CDR3 spells CASSLGTGVRAFF. CDR3 nucleotide sequence: TGTGCCAGCAGCTTAGGGACAGGGGTCAGAGCTTTCTTT. V usage is TRBV7-3 and J usage is TRBJ1-1, with TRBD1 matching over 10 bases. The CDR3 contains 13 residues. Per germline, CDR1 SGHTA and CDR2 FQGTGA. V lost 2 bases, J lost 10 bases, and 4 bases stayed unmatched.

The chain couples TRBV7-2 to TRBJ2-7; possibly TRBD1 for D (6 bases). Trimming left V 5 bases short and J 3 bases short, with 20 bases between. This CDR3 has 16 residues. CDR1 and CDR2 from the germline V gene are SGHTA and FQGNSA. DNA for the CDR3: TGTGCCAGCAGCCCCTATGGGTTCCCAGGGGACTACGAGCAGTACTTC. It encodes CASSPYGFPGDYEQYF.

The chain employs TRBV29-1 and TRBJ2-3; TRBD2 matches 12 bases. V lost 4 bases and J lost 5; bases outside the gene matches: 13. This CDR3 is 17 amino acids long. Germline V gene data show CDR1 as SQVTM and CDR2 as ANQGSEA. The CDR3 DNA sequence: TGCAGCGTTGTGAAACCCTCTAGCGGGAGGGCCGGAGATACGCAGTATTTT. Translated: CSVVKPSSGRAGDTQYF.

The genes are TRBV27 and TRBJ1-5; 9 positions match TRBD1. The CDR3 is made up of 15 amino acids. The junction had 4 bases not matched to a gene; V was cut back by 0 bases and J by 7 bases. Germline CDR1 MNHEY, CDR2 SMNVEV (reference sequence). The CDR3 coding sequence is TGTGCCAGCAGTTTATCGGGACAGGGTAACCAGCCCCAGCATTTT. Translated, it gives CASSLSGQGNQPQHF.